This T cell receptor beta chain is from a study of T cell responses to AZD1222 COVID-19 vaccine. Study results and caveats: The study found Spike-specific TCR breadth and depth rose after two AZD1222 doses. At baseline, seropositivity was found in only six AZD1222 recipients. In the spike-specific TCR repertoire, nearly half reportedly target unmutated variant regions.

Germline CDR1 and CDR2: SQVTM and ANQGSEA. The CDR3 runs 13 residues. With 4 bases clipped from V and 4 bases from J, the junction kept 3 bases outside the gene matches. The method was immunoSEQ multiplex PCR; TCRdb's version includes in-frame clones alone and lacks a portion of them. Of 150,000 to 200,000 clones in the sample, 70% to 90% are singletons; the top ten hold around 10%. A word on this clone: The target antigen is unknown.

The V gene is TRBV29-1, the J gene TRBJ2-2; 7 bases align to TRBD1. Source: peripheral blood, taken 28 days after the second AZD1222 dose. This sequence was found in an adult who received the AZD1222 COVID-19 vaccine. For the CDR3, the DNA is TGCAGCGTTGTACAGGGGAGCACCGGGGAGCTGTTTTTT. Translation: CSVVQGSTGELFF.